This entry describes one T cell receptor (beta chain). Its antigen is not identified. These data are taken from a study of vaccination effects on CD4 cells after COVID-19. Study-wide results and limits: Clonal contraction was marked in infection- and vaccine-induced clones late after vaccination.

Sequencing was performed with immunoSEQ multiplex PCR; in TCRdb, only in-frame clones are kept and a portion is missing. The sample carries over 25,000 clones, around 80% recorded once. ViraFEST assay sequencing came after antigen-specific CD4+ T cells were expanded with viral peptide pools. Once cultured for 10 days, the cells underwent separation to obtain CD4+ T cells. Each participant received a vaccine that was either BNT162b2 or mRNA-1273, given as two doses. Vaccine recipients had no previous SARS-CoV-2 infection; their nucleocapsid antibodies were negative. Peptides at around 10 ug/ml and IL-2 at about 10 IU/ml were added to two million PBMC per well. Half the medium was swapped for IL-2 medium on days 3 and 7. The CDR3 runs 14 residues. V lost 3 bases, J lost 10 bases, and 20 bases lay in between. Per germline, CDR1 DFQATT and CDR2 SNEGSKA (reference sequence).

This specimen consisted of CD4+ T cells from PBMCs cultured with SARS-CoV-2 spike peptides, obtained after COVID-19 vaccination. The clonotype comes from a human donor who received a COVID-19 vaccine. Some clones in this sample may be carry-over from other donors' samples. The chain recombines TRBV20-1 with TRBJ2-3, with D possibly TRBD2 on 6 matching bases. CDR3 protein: CSASSAMVWEAQYF. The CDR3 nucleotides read TGCAGTGCTAGTAGCGCTATGGTCTGGGAGGCGCAGTATTTT.